The 12 T cell receptor beta chains listed next were all sequenced from one sample in a study of T-cell reconstitution after alpha-beta-depleted transplantation in children. Unique molecular identifiers were used in preparing the TCRbeta library. From the PCR reads, TCRdb called clonotypes with MiXCR, one entry per CDR3 protein. Among a few hundred thousand distinct CDR3 sequences listed, 10% to 15% were seen once. The starting material was PBMCs, mostly from graft donor cells, obtained 360 days after TCRalphabeta/CD19-depleted stem cell transplant. The receptors were sampled from a male patient under 18 who had a stem cell transplant for acute myeloid leukemia, so the T cells may come from the graft donor.

This clonotype was seen only once. One junction end disagrees with the germline gene, perhaps due to a read error. The CDR3: CASSPRRPLYNEQLF. In nucleotides, the CDR3 is TGTGCCAGCAGCCCGCGACGGCCCCTATACAATGAGCAGTTATTC. This chain links TRBV11-1 with TRBJ2-1; D not certain. This CDR3 is 15 amino acids long. CDR1 and CDR2 from the germline V gene are SGHAT and FQDESV (reference sequence).

The chain is built from TRBV27 and TRBJ2-2; 11 bases match TRBD2. Germline V gives CDR1 MNHEY, CDR2 SMNVEV (reference sequence). V dropped 7 bases and J dropped 6; count of bases not matched to a gene: 10. This CDR3 contains 16 residues. Here the CDR3 DNA reads TGTGCCAGCAAGACCCCCACTAGCGGGAGTTCCGGGGAGCTGTTTTTT. Translation: CASKTPTSGSSGELFF.

This clonotype was recorded a few times. The rearrangement joins TRBV28 to TRBJ1-1, with D possibly TRBD1 on 5 matching bases. The CDR3 length is 14 residues. Germline CDR1 reads MDHEN; CDR2 reads SYDVKM. V dropped 10 bases and J dropped 1 base, with 16 bases sitting between them. The CDR3 DNA sequence: TGTGCCACCTCCAAGAGGACACCGAACACTGAAGCTTTCTTT. It is translated as CATSKRTPNTEAFF.

There are a few counts of this clonotype. V usage is TRBV12-3 or TRBV12-4 and J usage is TRBJ1-1; D is possibly TRBD1 (6 bases). The V end was cut by 7 bases, the J end by 1 base, with 16 bases between. The CDR3 loop spans 15 amino acids. The DNA of the CDR3 is TGTGCCAGCACCCTATCAGGGGCATGGAACACTGAAGCTTTCTTT. This encodes CASTLSGAWNTEAFF.

This clonotype showed up just a few times. The chain is built from TRBV6-2 or TRBV6-3 and TRBJ1-1; D gene uncertain. The V end lost 6 bases, the J end lost 7 bases, and 9 bases lay between the germline ends. The CDR3 runs 11 residues. The germline gives CDR1 MNHEY, CDR2 SVGEGT. The CDR3 region has the DNA TGTGCCAGCAGGAAAGAGATTGAAGCTTTCTTT. Amino acids: CASRKEIEAFF.

This clonotype was seen only a few times. This chain joins TRBV12-3 or TRBV12-4 and TRBJ2-7; unclear D gene. V gave up 0 bases and J gave up 2 bases, with 8 bases separating them. The CDR3 is made up of 14 amino acids. The CDR3 DNA follows: TGTGCCAGCAGTTTAGCTTTTTCAACCTACGAGCAGTACTTC. It is translated as CASSLAFSTYEQYF.

This clonotype was picked up a small number of times. This sequence joins TRBV25-1 and TRBJ2-3; D is possibly TRBD1 (5 bases). Germline values: CDR1 MGHDK, CDR2 SYGVNS. V lost 6 bases to trimming and J lost 1 base, with 14 bases between them. CDR3 length: 15 residues. CDR3 region: CASRPLGLGTDTQYF. The CDR3 DNA reads TGTGCCAGCAGGCCCTTGGGGCTCGGCACAGATACGCAGTATTTT.

The CDR3 DNA follows: TGTGCCAGCAGTGAATCGGTCGGATACCAAGAGACCCAGTACTTC. Translated: CASSESVGYQETQYF. The chain recombines TRBV25-1 with TRBJ2-5, with D uncertain. Germline CDR1 and CDR2: MGHDK and SYGVNS. CDR3 length: 15 amino acids. Trimming cost V 1 base and J 0 bases, with 9 bases left between them. The full variable domain, rest sourced from reference TRBV25-1 and TRBJ2-5, is EADIYQTPRYLVIGTGKKITLECSQTMGHDKMYWYQQDPGMELHLIHYSYGVNSTEKGDLSSESTVSRIRTEHFPLTLESARPSHTSQYLCASSESVGYQETQYFGPGTRLLVL.

This clonotype was detected ten times or more. CDR3 residues: CASSQDLDRGDSDTEAFF. The CDR3 region has the DNA TGTGCCAGCAGCCAAGATCTGGACAGGGGGGACTCGGACACTGAAGCTTTCTTT. This chain links TRBV4-2 with TRBJ1-1; 10 positions match TRBD1. The germline V gene has CDR1 LGHNA and CDR2 YNFKEQ. The CDR3 consists of 18 residues. Unmatched junction bases numbered 10, after V lost 0 bases and J lost 3 bases.

CDR3: CASNRGREYVAFF. In DNA form, the CDR3 reads TGTGCCAGCAATAGGGGTAGAGAATATGTTGCTTTCTTT. The V and J genes are TRBV2 and TRBJ1-1; D is possibly TRBD1 (5 bases). The germline V and J ends were trimmed by 7 bases and 11 bases, with 20 bases remaining between them. In germline, CDR1 is SNHLY, CDR2 FYNNEI. The CDR3 runs to 13 residues.

The table lists this clonotype with a few counts. This chain joins TRBV29-1 and TRBJ2-7, with D maybe TRBD2 (6 bases). Deletions cut 7 bases from V and 5 bases from J, with 15 bases between. The germline V gene encodes CDR1 SQVTM and CDR2 ANQGSEA. This CDR3 region has 12 residues. CDR3 sequence reads: CSETGGRDEQYF. For the CDR3, the DNA is TGCAGCGAAACCGGGGGACGGGACGAGCAGTACTTC.

This clonotype was counted only a few times. The chain is built from TRBV7-6 and TRBJ2-1; perhaps TRBD2 as D (5 bases). Trimming pared 5 bases from V and 3 bases from J, leaving 17 bases between. The CDR3 is 16 residues long. The germline V gene encodes CDR1 SGHVS and CDR2 FNYEAQ. The CDR3 protein is CASSPGAGKLYNEQFF. For the CDR3, the DNA is TGTGCCAGCAGCCCCGGTGCCGGGAAACTCTACAATGAGCAGTTCTTC.